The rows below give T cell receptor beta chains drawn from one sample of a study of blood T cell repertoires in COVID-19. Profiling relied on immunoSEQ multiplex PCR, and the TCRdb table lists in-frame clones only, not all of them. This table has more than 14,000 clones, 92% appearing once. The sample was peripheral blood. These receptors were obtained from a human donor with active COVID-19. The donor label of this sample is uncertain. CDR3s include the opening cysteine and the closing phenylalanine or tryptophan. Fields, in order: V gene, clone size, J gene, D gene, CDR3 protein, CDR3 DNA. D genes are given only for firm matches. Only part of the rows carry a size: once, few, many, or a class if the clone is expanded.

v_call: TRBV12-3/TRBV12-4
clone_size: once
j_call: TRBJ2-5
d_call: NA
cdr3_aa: CASSPDTRTQYF
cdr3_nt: TGTGCCAGCAGCCCGGACACGCGGACCCAGTACTTC

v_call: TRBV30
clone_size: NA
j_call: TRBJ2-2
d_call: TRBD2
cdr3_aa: CAWSVERDGELFF
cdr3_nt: TGTGCCTGGAGTGTAGAGCGGGACGGGGAGCTGTTTTTT

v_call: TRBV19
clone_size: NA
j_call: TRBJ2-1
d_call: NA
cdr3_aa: CASTPSGSSYNEQFF
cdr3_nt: TGTGCCAGTACCCCGTCTGGGAGTTCCTACAATGAGCAGTTCTTC

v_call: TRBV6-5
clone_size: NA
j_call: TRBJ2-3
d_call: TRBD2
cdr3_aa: CASSSPLALTQYF
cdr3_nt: TGTGCCAGCAGCTCCCCACTAGCGTTAACGCAGTATTTT

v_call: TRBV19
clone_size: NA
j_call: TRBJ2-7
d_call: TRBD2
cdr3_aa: CASSPLAGWEYEQYF
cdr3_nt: TGTGCCAGTAGTCCCCTAGCGGGATGGGAGTACGAGCAGTACTTC

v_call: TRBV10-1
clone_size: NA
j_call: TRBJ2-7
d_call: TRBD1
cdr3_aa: CASSAGTAYEQYF
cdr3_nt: TGCGCCAGCAGTGCTGGGACAGCCTACGAGCAGTACTTC

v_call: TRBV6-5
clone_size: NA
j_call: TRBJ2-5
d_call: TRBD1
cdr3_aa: CASRGDRIQGTQYF
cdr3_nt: TGTGCCAGCAGAGGGGACAGAATTCAGGGGACCCAGTACTTC

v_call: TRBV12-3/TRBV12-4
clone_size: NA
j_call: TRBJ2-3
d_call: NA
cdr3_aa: CASSFLDTQYF
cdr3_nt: TGTGCCAGCAGTTTTCTTGATACGCAGTATTTT

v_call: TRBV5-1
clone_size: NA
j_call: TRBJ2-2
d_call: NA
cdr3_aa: CASSLDTGSTGELFF
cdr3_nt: TGCGCCAGCAGCTTGGATACAGGTAGCACCGGGGAGCTGTTTTTT

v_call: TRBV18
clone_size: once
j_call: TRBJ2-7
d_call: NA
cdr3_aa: CASSPRGSSVSYEQYF
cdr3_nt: TGTGCCAGCTCACCACGGGGCAGCAGCGTTTCCTACGAGCAGTACTTC

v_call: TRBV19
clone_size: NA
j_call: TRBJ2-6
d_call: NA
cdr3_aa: CASSHGGSGANVLTF
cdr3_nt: TGTGCCAGTAGCCACGGGGGCTCTGGGGCCAACGTCCTGACTTTC

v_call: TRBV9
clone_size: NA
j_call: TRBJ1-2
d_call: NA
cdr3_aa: CASSVGLYGYTF
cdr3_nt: TGTGCCAGCAGCGTCGGACTCTATGGCTACACCTTC

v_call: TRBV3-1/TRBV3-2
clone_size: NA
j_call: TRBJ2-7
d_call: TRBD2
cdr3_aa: CASTTLAPSGGRKYF
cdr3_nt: TGTGCCAGCACTACTCTTGCCCCCTCGGGGGGTAGGAAGTACTTC

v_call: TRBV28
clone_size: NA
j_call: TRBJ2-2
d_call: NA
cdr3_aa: CASSGLGARKRGELFF
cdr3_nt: TGTGCCAGCAGCGGCTTGGGGGCCCGGAAGCGGGGGGAGCTGTTTTTT

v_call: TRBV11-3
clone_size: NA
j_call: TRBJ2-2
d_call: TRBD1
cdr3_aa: CASQTGTGVGELFF
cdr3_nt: TGTGCCAGCCAGACCGGGACAGGGGTCGGGGAGCTGTTTTTT